This TCR beta chain was captured in a study of T cells in Graves' hyperthyroidism and ophthalmopathy. Trimming pared 4 bases from V and 1 base from J, leaving 15 bases between. The CDR3 contains 15 residues. The germline V gene encodes CDR1 SGHRS and CDR2 YFSETQ. Amplification yielded TCR beta CDR3 regions, with RNA transcripts as the source. The HTBI set primed first-round TCR CDR3 RT-PCR. One entry per CDR3 protein results from TCRdb running MiXCR on the multiplex PCR reads. The data hold about 400,000 distinct CDR3 sequences, with around 25% observed a single time. The authors deemed Graves' hyperthyroidism stable absent ophthalmopathy progression within 18 months. The authors took PBMCs from roughly 9.7 ml fresh peripheral blood.

Sequencing was performed on blood. The sequence derives from a man aged 50-60 years with Graves' hyperthyroidism. The chain couples TRBV5-1 to TRBJ2-7; maybe TRBD1 (7 bases). The DNA of the CDR3 is TGCGCCAGCAGCCCACGGCGGGGACAGTCCTACGAGCAGTACTTC. Translating gives CASSPRRGQSYEQYF.